This T cell receptor (beta chain) appears in the sequencing data of a study of shared clonotypes between healthy human individuals. Study observations and caveats: Naive subsets generally had larger estimated richness than memory subsets. Non-shared clonotypes showed lower generation probabilities than clonotypes common to all four donors.

The authors ran the assay at deep level. Every immunoSEQ plate was one replicate of a subset's evenly spread DNA. Some clones are missing from TCRdb's copy, which holds only in-frame ones; the method was immunoSEQ multiplex PCR. This sample has more than 1,200,000 clones, with roughly 98.5% found just once. Germline CDR1 and CDR2: SGHAT and FQNNGV. This CDR3 has 15 residues. The germline V and J ends were trimmed by 1 base and 0 bases, with 7 bases remaining between them. As for this clone: The antigen remains undetermined.

The chain couples TRBV11-2 to TRBJ1-3; D call uncertain. The sequence came from a man aged 25 to 40 in good health. Sequences were obtained from naive CD4+ T cells sorted from blood. The subset is: CD45RA+ positively selected. CDR3 residues: CASSLAGNSGNTIYF. The CDR3 DNA sequence: TGTGCCAGCAGCTTAGCGGGAAACTCTGGAAACACCATATATTTT.